This T cell receptor beta chain was sequenced in a study of sequential checkpoint blockade in melanoma. Across the study: Both treatment sequences were followed by maintenance nivolumab.

Clones were sequenced by immunoSEQ multiplex PCR, and TCRdb holds only the in-frame ones, with some missing. The sample has roughly 1,300 clones, about 61% seen once. In germline, CDR1 is SGDLS, CDR2 YYNGEE. The CDR3 has 15 amino acids. V was shortened by 0 bases and J by 1 base, with 8 bases between the two germline ends. As to treatment: randomized to nivolumab then ipilimumab (arm A) or the reverse (arm B). Sorted cells were live CD3+CD8+, lacking CD19 and CD56, from PBMCs. The genes are TRBV9 and TRBJ2-1, with D tentatively TRBD2 (5 bases). Sequencing used CD8+ T cells sorted from blood (inferred from file names), obtained from a patient given nivolumab and ipilimumab in sequence. The receptor's source is a human donor with melanoma. CDR3 protein: CASSVGRDSYNEQFF. CDR3 DNA: TGTGCCAGCAGCGTAGGTCGGGATTCCTACAATGAGCAGTTCTTC.